This TCR beta chain comes out of a study of OX40 agonist ivuxolimab in advanced cancers. The CDR3 extends over 14 amino acids. V trimming: 5 bases; J trimming: 4 bases; junction bases outside the gene matches: 5. Germline-derived CDR1 and CDR2 are SGHTA and FQGNSA. Assay used: immunoSEQ multiplex PCR; TCRdb lists only in-frame clones, some missing. The repertoire holds 53,000 or so clones, with around 82% as singletons. The chain combines TRBV7-2 with TRBJ1-2; TRBD1 matches 9 bases. The receptor's source is an adult with an advanced solid tumor such as melanoma, head and neck, liver or kidney cancer. The sequencing used CD4+ or CD8+ T cells sorted from blood, collected in a trial of the OX40 agonist ivuxolimab. The CDR3 sequence is CASSAGQGAYGYTF. CDR3 DNA: TGTGCCAGCAGCGCGGGACAGGGCGCCTATGGCTACACCTTC.